This entry is about one T cell receptor (beta chain). Adults between about 18 and 95 years of age took part from 20 to 25 US areas. Cohorts were based on clinical histories the participants reported. Sequenced by immunoSEQ multiplex PCR; TCRdb stores in-frame clones only, minus some. The data hold about 430,000 clones, with around 87% observed a single time. The data were taken from a study of blood T cell repertoires in COVID-19. The germline CDR1 and CDR2 sequences are SGHRS and YFSETQ. The CDR3 covers 15 residues. V lost 0 bases, J lost 7 bases, and 6 bases stayed unmatched. The rearrangement links TRBV5-1 to TRBJ2-1, with 8 bases aligning to TRBD1. The specimen was PBMCs or T cells enriched from blood (not recorded which). The receptor was isolated from a man younger than 45 who had recovered from COVID-19. The CDR3 bases are TGCGCCAGCAGCTTGGTAGGACAGGGTTCTAATGAGCAGTTCTTC. Translation: CASSLVGQGSNEQFF. Supplemented by reference TRBV5-1 and TRBJ2-1, the full variable domain reads KAGVTQTPRYLIKTRGQQVTLSCSPISGHRSVSWYQQTPGQGLQFLFEYFSETQRNKGNFPGRFSGRQFSNSRSEMNVSTLELGDSALYLCASSLVGQGSNEQFFGPGTRLTVL.